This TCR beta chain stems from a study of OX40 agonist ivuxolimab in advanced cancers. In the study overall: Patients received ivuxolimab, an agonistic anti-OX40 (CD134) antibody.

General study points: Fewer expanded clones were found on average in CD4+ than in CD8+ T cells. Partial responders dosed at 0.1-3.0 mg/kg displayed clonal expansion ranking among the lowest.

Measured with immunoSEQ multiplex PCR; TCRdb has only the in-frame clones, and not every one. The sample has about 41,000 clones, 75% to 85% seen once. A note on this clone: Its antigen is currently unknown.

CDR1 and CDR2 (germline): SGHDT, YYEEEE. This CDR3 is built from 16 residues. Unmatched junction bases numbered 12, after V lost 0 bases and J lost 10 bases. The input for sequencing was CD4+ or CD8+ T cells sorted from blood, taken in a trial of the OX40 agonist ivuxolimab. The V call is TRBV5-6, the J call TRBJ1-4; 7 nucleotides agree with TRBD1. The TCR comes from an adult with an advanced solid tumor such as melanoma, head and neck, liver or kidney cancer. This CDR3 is CASSLARGTRSGKLFF. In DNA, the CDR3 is TGTGCCAGCAGCTTGGCCAGGGGGACCCGGTCGGGAAAACTGTTTTTT. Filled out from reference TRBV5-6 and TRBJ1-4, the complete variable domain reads DAGVTQSPTHLIKTRGQQVTLRCSPKSGHDTVSWYQQALGQGPQFIFQYYEEEERQRGNFPDRFSGHQFPNYSSELNVNALLLGDSALYLCASSLARGTRSGKLFFGSGTQLSVL.